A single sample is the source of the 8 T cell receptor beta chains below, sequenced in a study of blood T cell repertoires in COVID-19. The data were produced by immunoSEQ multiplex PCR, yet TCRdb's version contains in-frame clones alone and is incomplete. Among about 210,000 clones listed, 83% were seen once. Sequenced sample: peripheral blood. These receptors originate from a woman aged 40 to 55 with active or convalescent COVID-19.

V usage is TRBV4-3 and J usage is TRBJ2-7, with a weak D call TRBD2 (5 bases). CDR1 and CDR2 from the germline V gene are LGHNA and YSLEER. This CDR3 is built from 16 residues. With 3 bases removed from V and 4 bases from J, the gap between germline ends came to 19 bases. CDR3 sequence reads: CASSQNGRAGGYEQYF. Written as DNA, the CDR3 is TGCGCCAGCAGCCAGAACGGTAGGGCCGGCGGGTACGAGCAGTACTTC.

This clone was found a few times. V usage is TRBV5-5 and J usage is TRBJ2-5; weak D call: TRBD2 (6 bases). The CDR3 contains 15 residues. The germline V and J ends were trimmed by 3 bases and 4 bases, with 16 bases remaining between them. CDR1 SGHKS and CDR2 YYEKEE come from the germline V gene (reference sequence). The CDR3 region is CASSWESGGLETQYF. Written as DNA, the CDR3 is TGTGCCAGCAGCTGGGAATCCGGGGGATTAGAGACCCAGTACTTC.

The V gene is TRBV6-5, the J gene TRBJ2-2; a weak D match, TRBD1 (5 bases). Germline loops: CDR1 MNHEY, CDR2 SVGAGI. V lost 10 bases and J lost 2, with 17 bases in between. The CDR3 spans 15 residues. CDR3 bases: TGTGCCACGAGATCCTTCGACAGAAACACCGGGGAGCTGTTTTTT. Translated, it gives CATRSFDRNTGELFF.

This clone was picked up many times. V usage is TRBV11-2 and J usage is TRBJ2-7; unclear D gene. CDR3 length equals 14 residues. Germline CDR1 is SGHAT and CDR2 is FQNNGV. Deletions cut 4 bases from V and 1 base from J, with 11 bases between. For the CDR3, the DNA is TGTGCCAGCAGCTCTATCAGGTTTTCCTACGAGCAGTACTTC. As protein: CASSSIRFSYEQYF.

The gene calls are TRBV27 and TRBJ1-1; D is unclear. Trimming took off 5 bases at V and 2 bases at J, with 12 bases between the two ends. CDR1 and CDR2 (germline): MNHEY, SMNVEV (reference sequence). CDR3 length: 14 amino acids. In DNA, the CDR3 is TGTGCCAGCAGTCCCGGGTTAGGAAACACTGAAGCTTTCTTT. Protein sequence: CASSPGLGNTEAFF.

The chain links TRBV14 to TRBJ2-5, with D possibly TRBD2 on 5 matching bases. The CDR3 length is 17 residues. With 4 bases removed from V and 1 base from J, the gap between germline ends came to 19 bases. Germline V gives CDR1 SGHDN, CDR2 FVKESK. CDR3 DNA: TGTGCCAGCAGCCCCGATCTTGAGGGAGCCCCCCAAGAGACCCAGTACTTC. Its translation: CASSPDLEGAPQETQYF.

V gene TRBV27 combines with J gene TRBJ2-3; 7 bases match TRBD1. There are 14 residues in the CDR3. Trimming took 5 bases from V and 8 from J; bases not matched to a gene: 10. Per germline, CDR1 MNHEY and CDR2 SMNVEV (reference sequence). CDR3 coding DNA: TGTGCCAGCAGTCCGACAGGGATGGCCACTACGCAGTATTTT. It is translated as CASSPTGMATTQYF.

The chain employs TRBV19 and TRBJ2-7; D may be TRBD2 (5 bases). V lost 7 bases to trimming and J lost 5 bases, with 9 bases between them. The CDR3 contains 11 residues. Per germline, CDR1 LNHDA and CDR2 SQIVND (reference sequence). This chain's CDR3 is CASKAGDEQYF. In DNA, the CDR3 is TGTGCCAGTAAGGCCGGGGACGAGCAGTACTTC.